These T cell receptor beta chains were read from a single sample in a study of blood T cell repertoires in COVID-19. TCRdb's table, derived via immunoSEQ multiplex PCR, lists solely in-frame clones and lacks some. The sample records about 260,000 clones, around 87% being singletons. The sequencing input was peripheral blood. These receptors were obtained from a woman aged 45 to 65 with acute or convalescent COVID-19. The CDR3 runs from the conserved cysteine through the conserved F or W. The D gene is left open where the match is weak. Size tells how often a clone was seen (once, few, many) or the class of an expanded clone, and some rows leave it out.

J gene: TRBJ2-7; D gene: .; V gene: TRBV19; clone size: .; CDR3 protein: CASSIVLGVSYEQYF; CDR3 DNA: TGTGCCAGTAGTATAGTATTAGGGGTCTCCTACGAGCAGTACTTC
J gene: TRBJ2-1; D gene: TRBD2; V gene: TRBV11-1; clone size: .; CDR3 protein: CASSHGLAGLYNEQFF; CDR3 DNA: TGTGCCAGCAGCCATGGACTAGCGGGACTGTACAATGAGCAGTTCTTC
J gene: TRBJ1-5; D gene: TRBD1; V gene: TRBV9; clone size: .; CDR3 protein: CASSKGQGSHQPQHF; CDR3 DNA: TGTGCCAGCAGCAAGGGACAGGGTTCTCATCAGCCCCAGCATTTT
J gene: TRBJ1-2; D gene: .; V gene: TRBV19; clone size: .; CDR3 protein: CASRADRSSGGYTF; CDR3 DNA: TGTGCCAGTAGGGCCGACAGGTCCTCCGGTGGCTACACCTTC
J gene: TRBJ2-1; D gene: TRBD1; V gene: TRBV14; clone size: .; CDR3 protein: CASSARDRGASGTSYSYNEQFF; CDR3 DNA: TGTGCCAGCAGCGCCCGGGACAGGGGGGCTAGCGGGACTTCGTATTCCTACAATGAGCAGTTCTTC
J gene: TRBJ2-1; D gene: .; V gene: TRBV5-1; clone size: .; CDR3 protein: CASSQGSFNEQFF; CDR3 DNA: TGCGCCAGCAGTCAGGGATCATTCAATGAGCAGTTCTTC
J gene: TRBJ2-1; D gene: TRBD2; V gene: TRBV14; clone size: few; CDR3 protein: CASSQDLRLAGGPSLGEQFF; CDR3 DNA: TGTGCCAGCAGCCAAGATCTGAGACTAGCGGGAGGGCCAAGTCTCGGTGAGCAGTTCTTC
J gene: TRBJ1-2; D gene: TRBD1; V gene: TRBV24-1; clone size: .; CDR3 protein: CATSDTRTGQNGYTF; CDR3 DNA: TGTGCCACCAGTGACACTCGGACAGGCCAGAATGGCTACACCTTC
J gene: TRBJ1-1; D gene: TRBD1; V gene: TRBV5-1; clone size: .; CDR3 protein: CASSGTGRENTEAFF; CDR3 DNA: TGCGCCAGCAGTGGGACAGGGAGGGAGAACACTGAAGCTTTCTTT
J gene: TRBJ2-7; D gene: TRBD2; V gene: TRBV7-2; clone size: .; CDR3 protein: CASSTWTSGRAREQYF; CDR3 DNA: TGTGCCAGCAGCACTTGGACTAGCGGGAGGGCTAGAGAGCAGTACTTC
J gene: TRBJ1-1; D gene: TRBD1; V gene: TRBV29-1; clone size: .; CDR3 protein: CSVQGGPVDTEAFF; CDR3 DNA: TGCAGCGTTCAAGGGGGCCCCGTAGACACTGAAGCTTTCTTT
J gene: TRBJ1-6; D gene: TRBD1; V gene: TRBV30; clone size: .; CDR3 protein: CAWGLGTDPLNNSPLHF; CDR3 DNA: TGTGCCTGGGGATTGGGGACAGACCCCCTAAATAATTCACCCCTCCACTTT
J gene: TRBJ1-2; D gene: .; V gene: TRBV2; clone size: .; CDR3 protein: CASSEVGGRVYQGYTF; CDR3 DNA: TGTGCCAGCAGTGAAGTTGGGGGCAGGGTCTATCAAGGCTACACCTTC
J gene: TRBJ2-1; D gene: .; V gene: TRBV5-4; clone size: .; CDR3 protein: CASSLLGEQFF; CDR3 DNA: TGTGCCAGCAGCCTACTCGGTGAGCAGTTCTTC
J gene: TRBJ1-1; D gene: .; V gene: TRBV15; clone size: .; CDR3 protein: CATSRAGTYTEAFF; CDR3 DNA: TGTGCCACCAGCAGAGCAGGTACATACACTGAAGCTTTCTTT
J gene: TRBJ1-2; D gene: .; V gene: TRBV28; clone size: .; CDR3 protein: CASSLAGVAGYTF; CDR3 DNA: TGTGCCAGCAGTTTGGCAGGGGTGGCTGGCTACACCTTC
J gene: TRBJ1-1; D gene: .; V gene: TRBV10-3; clone size: .; CDR3 protein: CAIRHTAQGAEAFF; CDR3 DNA: TGTGCCATCAGGCACACAGCCCAGGGCGCTGAAGCTTTCTTT
J gene: TRBJ1-6; D gene: .; V gene: TRBV5-1; clone size: once; CDR3 protein: CASSLVTGQLTSPLHF; CDR3 DNA: TGCGCCAGCAGCTTGGTTACAGGACAGCTGACTTCACCCCTCCACTTT
J gene: TRBJ1-1; D gene: .; V gene: TRBV5-6; clone size: .; CDR3 protein: CASSRIRGRGTEAFF; CDR3 DNA: TGTGCCAGCAGCCGCATTAGAGGGCGGGGTACTGAAGCTTTCTTT
J gene: TRBJ2-1; D gene: TRBD2; V gene: TRBV28; clone size: .; CDR3 protein: CASSLAGAGGRNEQFF; CDR3 DNA: TGTGCCAGCAGTTTAGCCGGAGCGGGAGGACGTAATGAGCAGTTCTTC
J gene: TRBJ2-5; D gene: TRBD1; V gene: TRBV25-1; clone size: .; CDR3 protein: CASSEYRGQYETQYF; CDR3 DNA: TGTGCCAGCAGTGAATACAGGGGACAGTACGAGACCCAGTACTTC
J gene: TRBJ1-6; D gene: TRBD1; V gene: TRBV6-1; clone size: few; CDR3 protein: CASSEAQGTASPLHF; CDR3 DNA: TGTGCCAGCAGTGAAGCACAGGGGACAGCTTCACCCCTCCACTTT
J gene: TRBJ2-7; D gene: .; V gene: TRBV29-1; clone size: .; CDR3 protein: CSVAGTSFEQYF; CDR3 DNA: TGCAGCGTCGCCGGGACATCGTTCGAGCAGTACTTC
J gene: TRBJ1-5; D gene: TRBD1; V gene: TRBV7-2; clone size: once; CDR3 protein: CASSLTGTGGRQPQHF; CDR3 DNA: TGTGCCAGCAGCTTAACCGGGACAGGGGGCCGGCAGCCCCAGCATTTT
J gene: TRBJ2-3; D gene: .; V gene: TRBV30; clone size: .; CDR3 protein: CAGGAGVGTDTQYF; CDR3 DNA: TGTGCCGGGGGGGCGGGGGTCGGGACAGATACGCAGTATTTT
J gene: TRBJ1-4; D gene: TRBD1; V gene: TRBV11-2; clone size: once; CDR3 protein: CASSLGGGARRFEKLFF; CDR3 DNA: TGTGCCAGCAGCCTAGGGGGCGGGGCGCGGCGGTTCGAAAAACTGTTTTTT
J gene: TRBJ1-6; D gene: TRBD1; V gene: TRBV18; clone size: .; CDR3 protein: CASSPQPTGGSSGSPLHF; CDR3 DNA: TGTGCCAGCTCACCCCAACCCACAGGGGGATCATCAGGGTCACCCCTCCACTTT
J gene: TRBJ1-1; D gene: .; V gene: TRBV6-5; clone size: .; CDR3 protein: CASSLEGLNTEAFF; CDR3 DNA: TGTGCCAGCAGTTTAGAGGGTCTGAACACTGAAGCTTTCTTT
J gene: TRBJ1-3; D gene: .; V gene: TRBV7-6; clone size: .; CDR3 protein: CASSLELLSSGNTIYF; CDR3 DNA: TGTGCCAGCAGCTTAGAGCTTTTGTCATCTGGAAACACCATATATTTT
J gene: TRBJ1-1; D gene: .; V gene: TRBV6-2/TRBV6-3; clone size: .; CDR3 protein: CASSTRVAEAFF; CDR3 DNA: TGTGCCAGCAGTACCAGGGTCGCTGAAGCTTTCTTT
J gene: TRBJ2-3; D gene: TRBD2; V gene: TRBV11-2; clone size: .; CDR3 protein: CASSPRESPDTQYF; CDR3 DNA: TGTGCCAGCAGCCCGCGGGAGTCCCCAGATACGCAGTATTTT
J gene: TRBJ2-7; D gene: TRBD2; V gene: TRBV4-2; clone size: .; CDR3 protein: CASSQALAGEQYF; CDR3 DNA: TGTGCCAGCAGCCAAGCACTAGCGGGGGAGCAGTACTTC
J gene: TRBJ2-7; D gene: TRBD1; V gene: TRBV7-6; clone size: .; CDR3 protein: CASSLVTGSSYEQYF; CDR3 DNA: TGTGCCAGCAGCTTAGTGACAGGGAGCTCCTACGAGCAGTACTTC
J gene: TRBJ2-1; D gene: TRBD2; V gene: TRBV18; clone size: .; CDR3 protein: CASSRSGTSGGDEQFF; CDR3 DNA: TGTGCCAGCTCACGAAGTGGGACTAGCGGTGGAGATGAGCAGTTCTTC
J gene: TRBJ1-5; D gene: .; V gene: TRBV24-1; clone size: .; CDR3 protein: CATRDLGGDQPQHF; CDR3 DNA: TGTGCCACCAGGGACCTTGGGGGGGATCAGCCCCAGCATTTT
J gene: TRBJ2-7; D gene: TRBD1; V gene: TRBV18; clone size: .; CDR3 protein: CASSLGQGGLIYEQYF; CDR3 DNA: TGTGCCAGCTCATTGGGACAGGGTGGTTTAATCTACGAGCAGTACTTC
J gene: TRBJ1-5; D gene: TRBD1; V gene: TRBV28; clone size: .; CDR3 protein: CASSPDRVGQPQHF; CDR3 DNA: TGTGCCAGCAGCCCGGACAGGGTGGGTCAGCCCCAGCATTTT
J gene: TRBJ2-2; D gene: TRBD2; V gene: TRBV15; clone size: once; CDR3 protein: CATSRRGGSGTGELFF; CDR3 DNA: TGTGCCACCAGCAGACGGGGGGGATCCGGCACCGGGGAGCTGTTTTTT
J gene: TRBJ1-2; D gene: .; V gene: TRBV28; clone size: .; CDR3 protein: CASSLLEMGSGYGYTF; CDR3 DNA: TGTGCCAGCAGTTTATTGGAAATGGGAAGCGGGTATGGCTACACCTTC
J gene: TRBJ2-3; D gene: .; V gene: TRBV5-1; clone size: .; CDR3 protein: CASSLKFISGAPGDTQYF; CDR3 DNA: TGCGCCAGCAGCTTGAAGTTTATATCGGGAGCTCCAGGGGATACGCAGTATTTT